Listed below are T cell receptor beta chains from one sample, sequenced in a study of blood T cells in healthy people across ages. MiXCR, applied by TCRdb to the 5' RACE reads, yields one record per CDR3 protein. Here the sample spans approximately 960,000 distinct CDR3 sequences, about 29% being singletons. These same records also appear under a second study, on T cells of mothers and their children.

Material for sequencing was blood. These receptors came from a woman between 40 and 55 years old in good health. CDR3s include the opening cysteine and the closing phenylalanine or tryptophan. D genes are given only for firm matches. Expanded clones get a size class; other rows say once, few or many, or leave the size out.

many	NA	TRBJ1-2	TRBV20-1	TGCAGTGCCCCTCTGGCGGGGGGCTACACCTTC	CSAPLAGGYTF
NA	TRBD1	TRBJ2-6	TRBV6-5	TGTGCCAGCAGTTACTCGGGACAGGGCTCTGGGGCCAACGTCCTGACTTTC	CASSYSGQGSGANVLTF
few	NA	TRBJ1-1	TRBV7-2	TGTGCCAGCAGCTTAGTGGAGGAAGCTTTCTTT	CASSLVEEAFF
many	NA	TRBJ2-7	TRBV4-3	TGCGCCAACCACCTTCCCGACTACGAGCAGTACTTC	CANHLPDYEQYF
few	NA	TRBJ2-5	TRBV6-6	TGTGCCAGCAGTTACCCAGGACCAACCCGGCAAGAGACCCAGTACTTC	CASSYPGPTRQETQYF
NA	TRBD2	TRBJ2-1	TRBV19	TGTGCCAGTAGTATAGGGGAGGGGCTCACCTACAATGAGCAGTTCTTC	CASSIGEGLTYNEQFF
few	TRBD1	TRBJ2-7	TRBV18	TGTGCCAGCTCACCACCGGGACAGGCCACCTACGAGCAGTACTTC	CASSPPGQATYEQYF
few	TRBD2	TRBJ2-1	TRBV7-3	TGTGCCAGCAGCCCGATAGCGGGGGGCCGAGTCAATGAGCAGTTCTTC	CASSPIAGGRVNEQFF
NA	NA	TRBJ2-3	TRBV14	TGTGCCAGCAGCCAAGATTACAGCACAGATACGCAGTATTTT	CASSQDYSTDTQYF
NA	NA	TRBJ2-6	TRBV5-1	TGCGCCAGCAGCCGCAGATTAACAGTCTCTCCCGGGGCCAACGTCCTGACTTTC	CASSRRLTVSPGANVLTF
few	NA	TRBJ1-2	TRBV11-2	TGTGCCAGCAGCCCCGGGTGGGCCGGATTCTATGGCTACACCTTC	CASSPGWAGFYGYTF
many	NA	TRBJ2-2	TRBV9	TGTGCCAGCAGCGTAGGGACTATTGGGGGGGCGCGGGAGCTGTTTTTT	CASSVGTIGGARELFF
few	NA	TRBJ2-7	TRBV7-9	TGTGCCAGCAGCTTGGGTATTTCTTACGAGCAGGACTTC	CASSLGISYEQDF
many	NA	TRBJ2-7	TRBV20-1	TGCAGTGCTAGAGACCCGGGGACCACATACGAGCAGTACTTC	CSARDPGTTYEQYF
few	NA	TRBJ2-7	TRBV27	TGTGGCAGCAGTTCCGGACAGCAGTTCGAGCAGTACTTC	CGSSSGQQFEQYF
NA	TRBD2	TRBJ2-5	TRBV7-9	TGTGCCAGCAGCTTAGACTACGCAGCGGGACAAGAGACCCAGTACTTC	CASSLDYAAGQETQYF
NA	NA	TRBJ1-1	TRBV6-2/TRBV6-3	TGTGCCAGCACCGCACATCGAGGAACCACTGAAGCTTTCTTT	CASTAHRGTTEAFF
NA	NA	TRBJ2-5	TRBV12-3/TRBV12-4	TGTGCCAGCAGTTTTCGGGAGCGGGCCCAGTACTTC	CASSFRERAQYF
NA	NA	TRBJ1-2	TRBV29-1	TGCAGCGTTGGTCAGGGGCTCTACTATAACTATGGCTACACCTTC	CSVGQGLYYNYGYTF
NA	TRBD2	TRBJ2-3	TRBV6-5	TGTGCCAGCAGATTCAGCGGGGTGAGCACAGATACGCAGTATTTT	CASRFSGVSTDTQYF
many	NA	TRBJ2-1	TRBV5-1	TGCGCCAGCAGGGTCGGGACCGCCACGGATGAGCAGTTCTTC	CASRVGTATDEQFF
NA	TRBD1	TRBJ2-5	TRBV27	TGTGCCAGCAACCCGGGACAGGCGTGCGGGGAGCAGTACTTC	CASNPGQACGEQYF
many	TRBD1	TRBJ2-7	TRBV6-5	TGTGCCAGCAGACCTATGGACAGGGCCTCCGAGCAGTACTTC	CASRPMDRASEQYF
few	NA	TRBJ1-1	TRBV12-3/TRBV12-4	TGTACCAGCACCGGGGCAAGGGCAAACACTGAAGCTTTCTTT	CTSTGARANTEAFF
many	NA	TRBJ2-1	TRBV9	TGTGCCAGCAGCTACGAAAGGGGCTACAATGAGCAGTTCTTC	CASSYERGYNEQFF
many	NA	TRBJ1-2	TRBV5-1	TGCGCCAGCAGCTCCCAGACGACCAACTATGGCTACACCTTC	CASSSQTTNYGYTF
many	NA	TRBJ2-7	TRBV12-3/TRBV12-4	TGTGCCAGCAGCCACTCGCCAGGTGACTACGAGCAGTACTTC	CASSHSPGDYEQYF
NA	TRBD2	TRBJ2-3	TRBV11-2	TGTGCCAGCAGCTCTTTTCCTCGACTAGCGTCTAGCACAGATACGCAGTATTTT	CASSSFPRLASSTDTQYF
NA	NA	TRBJ1-4	TRBV7-2	TGTGCCAGCCGACGGGGGTCCATTAATGAAAAACTGTTTTTT	CASRRGSINEKLFF
NA	TRBD2	TRBJ2-2	TRBV7-7	TGTGCTAGCGGGCCGAGAGCGGGGGCCACCGGGGAGCTGTTTTTT	CASGPRAGATGELFF
NA	NA	TRBJ2-7	TRBV7-3	TGTGCCTGCAGCCAAAGGGGAGGGGGGACGGAGCCCTACGAGCAGTACTTC	CACSQRGGGTEPYEQYF
few	NA	TRBJ1-5	TRBV6-2/TRBV6-3	TGTGCCAGTACCGGGCGGAGGGGCAATCAGCCCCAGCATTTT	CASTGRRGNQPQHF
NA	TRBD1	TRBJ2-1	TRBV12-5	TGTGCTCGTGGGGGACAGTACTCCTACAATGAGCAGTTCTTC	CARGGQYSYNEQFF
many	NA	TRBJ2-7	TRBV18	TGTGCCAGCTCACCACCGGGAATGGGATACGAGCAGTACTTC	CASSPPGMGYEQYF
few	TRBD2	TRBJ2-1	TRBV14	TGTGCCAGCAGCCAAACTAGCGGGGGTTGGGAGCAGTTCTTC	CASSQTSGGWEQFF
NA	NA	TRBJ2-1	TRBV11-2	TGTGCCAGCAGCCCTTCAGGAAATGGTGAGCAGTTCTTC	CASSPSGNGEQFF
many	NA	TRBJ2-5	TRBV7-9	TGTGCCAGCCCCTTAGTTGAGAGGGGCCAAGAGACCCAGTACTTC	CASPLVERGQETQYF
many	NA	TRBJ1-5	TRBV12-3/TRBV12-4	TGTGCCAGCAGTTTAGAGGGCAGGGTAGGGAGCAATCAGCCCCAGCATTTT	CASSLEGRVGSNQPQHF
NA	NA	TRBJ1-2	TRBV4-2	TGTGCCAGCAGCCCTCGTTTTGCGGAGGGTCCCTCCGGGGGCTACACCTTC	CASSPRFAEGPSGGYTF
NA	NA	TRBJ2-7	TRBV5-6	TGTGCCGGCAGCTTCCTCGGGACGGGGGGCCACGAGCAGTACTTC	CAGSFLGTGGHEQYF
NA	NA	TRBJ1-3	TRBV20-1	TGCAGTGCTAAGAGGGGGTCTGGAAACACCATATATTTT	CSAKRGSGNTIYF
NA	NA	TRBJ1-1	TRBV12-3/TRBV12-4	TGTGCCGGCAGCTCTAGGGGGGCTGGCACTGAAGCTTTCTTT	CAGSSRGAGTEAFF
NA	NA	TRBJ1-1	TRBV5-1	TGCGCCAGCAGCTTGATGGCTACCCGGAACACTGAAGCTTTCTTT	CASSLMATRNTEAFF
many	TRBD1	TRBJ2-7	TRBV28	TGTGCCAGCAGCCGACAGGGACCCTCCTACGAGCAGTACTTC	CASSRQGPSYEQYF
few	TRBD1	TRBJ2-5	TRBV28	TGTGCCAGCAGTTCCGGGACAGGGGAGGTGATAGGAGAGACCCAGTACTTC	CASSSGTGEVIGETQYF
many	NA	TRBJ1-1	TRBV14	TGTGCCAGCAGCTTATTACGGGGGAACACTGAAGCTTTCTTT	CASSLLRGNTEAFF
few	NA	TRBJ1-2	TRBV9	TGTGCCAGCAGCGTAGATCTCTCCCCTGGCGGCTACACCTTC	CASSVDLSPGGYTF
NA	NA	TRBJ2-3	TRBV7-2	TGTGCCAGCAGCTCAGGGGGACGGGACTCCTCGTATTTT	CASSSGGRDSSYF
NA	TRBD1	TRBJ1-1	TRBV7-2	TGTGCCAGCAGCTTAAGGGGGCTTGGCACTGAAGCTTTCTTT	CASSLRGLGTEAFF
NA	NA	TRBJ2-1	TRBV19	TGTGCCAGTAGTAGGGATCCCGGAATGGGGCAGTTCTTC	CASSRDPGMGQFF